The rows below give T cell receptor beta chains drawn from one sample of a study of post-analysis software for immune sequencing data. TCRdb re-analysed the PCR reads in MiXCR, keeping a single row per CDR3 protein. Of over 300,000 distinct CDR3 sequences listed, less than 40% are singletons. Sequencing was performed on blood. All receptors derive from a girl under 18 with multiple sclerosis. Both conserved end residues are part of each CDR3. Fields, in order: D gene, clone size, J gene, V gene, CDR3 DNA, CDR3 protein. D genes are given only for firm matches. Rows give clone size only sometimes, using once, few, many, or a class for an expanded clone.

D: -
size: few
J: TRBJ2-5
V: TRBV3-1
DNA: TGTGCCAGCAGCCATGCGGGGGCCCTCATGGGGGAGACCCAGTACTTC
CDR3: CASSHAGALMGETQYF

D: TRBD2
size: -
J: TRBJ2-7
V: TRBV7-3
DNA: TGTGCCAGCAGCCCCTACTTATTCGGACGGGGGAGGGACGAGCAGTACTTC
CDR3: CASSPYLFGRGRDEQYF

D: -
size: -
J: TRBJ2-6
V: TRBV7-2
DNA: TGTGCCAGCAGCTTAGAACGGCACTCTGGGGTCAACGTCCTGACTTTC
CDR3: CASSLERHSGVNVLTF

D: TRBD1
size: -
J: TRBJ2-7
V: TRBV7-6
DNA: TGTGCCAGCAGCTTAGGTTATGGACAGGGAGACGAGCAGTACTTC
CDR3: CASSLGYGQGDEQYF

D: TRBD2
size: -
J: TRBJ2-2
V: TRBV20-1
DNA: TGCAGTGCTAGATTGTGGGGAGGGGACACCGGGGAGCTGTTTTTT
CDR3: CSARLWGGDTGELFF

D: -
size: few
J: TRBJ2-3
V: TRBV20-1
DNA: TGCAGTGCTAGATCTAGGACTTTTACAACTAATGAAAAACTGTATTTT
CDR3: CSARSRTFTTNEKLYF

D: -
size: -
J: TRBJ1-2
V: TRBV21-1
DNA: TGTGCCAGCAGCAAAGACATGAGCTATGGCTACACCTTC
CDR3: CASSKDMSYGYTF

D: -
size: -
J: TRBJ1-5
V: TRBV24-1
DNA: TGTGCCACCAGTGACAACAGAGCGGGCTTCAATCAGCCCCAGCATTTT
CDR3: CATSDNRAGFNQPQHF

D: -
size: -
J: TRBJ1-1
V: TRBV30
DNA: TGTGCCTGGAGTAAGGGACCTAACACTGAAGCTTTCTTT
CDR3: CAWSKGPNTEAFF

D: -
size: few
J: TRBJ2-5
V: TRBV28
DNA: TGTGCCAGCAGTCTCGACTACGTAGAGACCCAGTACTTC
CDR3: CASSLDYVETQYF

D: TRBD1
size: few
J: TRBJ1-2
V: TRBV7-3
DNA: TGTGCCAGCAGCTCCGAGCAGGGGGAAGGCTACACCTTC
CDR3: CASSSEQGEGYTF

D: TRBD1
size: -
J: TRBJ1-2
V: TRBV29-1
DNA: TGCAGCGCTTTGGGACAGGGTGGCTATGGCTACACCTTC
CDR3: CSALGQGGYGYTF

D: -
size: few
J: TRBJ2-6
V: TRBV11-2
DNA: TGTGCCAGCAGCTCTCGACAGCTCTCTGGGGCCAACGTCCTGACTTTC
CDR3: CASSSRQLSGANVLTF

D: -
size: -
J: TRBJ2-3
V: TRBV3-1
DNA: TGTGCCAGCAGCCAAGATTTAGGGACACGGGTCGGATATACGCAGTATTTT
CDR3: CASSQDLGTRVGYTQYF

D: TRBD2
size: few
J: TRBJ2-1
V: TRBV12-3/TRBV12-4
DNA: TGTGCCAGCAGTTTAGTAGCGGGGGGGCTGGGTGAGCAGTTCTTC
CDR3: CASSLVAGGLGEQFF

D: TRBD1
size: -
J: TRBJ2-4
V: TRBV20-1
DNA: TGCAGTGCTAGAGAGATGGGGACAGAGCCAATTCAGTACTTC
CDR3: CSAREMGTEPIQYF

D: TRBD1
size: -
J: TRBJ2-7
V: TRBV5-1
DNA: TGCGCCAGCAGCTTGGGCAACCGAGACAGGGACCCTTACGAGCAGTACTTC
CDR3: CASSLGNRDRDPYEQYF